What follows are 20 T cell receptor beta chains derived from one specimen sequenced in a study of blood T cell repertoires in COVID-19. The protocol was immunoSEQ multiplex PCR, while the TCRdb copy is restricted to in-frame clones and leaves out a portion. The sample shows some 110,000 clones, about four fifths of them seen only once. Sequenced material: peripheral blood. The source is a man between 60 and 75 years old with acute or convalescent COVID-19.

The chain has TRBV7-2 and TRBJ1-2, with D unclear. Trimming shortened V by 2 bases and J by 1 base, and 5 bases separated the two germline ends. Per germline, CDR1 SGHTA and CDR2 FQGNSA. CDR3 length: 13 residues. The CDR3 nucleotides read TGTGCCAGCAGCTTATCCATTAACTATGGCTACACCTTC. It encodes CASSLSINYGYTF.

This chain joins TRBV5-6 and TRBJ2-2; 7 nucleotides align to TRBD1. V trimming: 4 bases; J trimming: 4 bases; junction bases outside the gene matches: 10. Germline assignment: CDR1 SGHDT and CDR2 YYEEEE. The CDR3 extends over 16 amino acids. The CDR3 sequence is CASSPSGAGGTGELFF. The CDR3 region has the DNA TGTGCCAGCAGCCCTAGTGGGGCAGGGGGCACCGGGGAGCTGTTTTTT.

The chain carries TRBV29-1 and TRBJ1-2, with D possibly TRBD1 on 6 matching bases. CDR1 is SQVTM and CDR2 is ANQGSEA in the germline V gene. Trimming removed 5 bases at V and 7 bases at J, with 20 bases between. CDR3 length: 14 residues. The CDR3 sequence: CSVSQRNRVRGYTF. As DNA, the CDR3 is TGCAGCGTTTCCCAAAGAAACAGGGTTCGTGGCTACACCTTC. Drawing the rest from reference TRBV29-1 and TRBJ1-2, the complete variable domain is SAVISQKPSRDICQRGTSLTIQCQVDSQVTMMFWYRQQPGQSLTLIATANQGSEATYESGFVIDKFPISRPNLTFSTLTVSNMSPEDSSIYLCSVSQRNRVRGYTFGSGTRLTVV.

The rearrangement joins TRBV7-3 to TRBJ2-1, with 7 bases fitting TRBD1. The CDR3 loop spans 13 amino acids. The V gene's germline CDR1 is SGHTA and CDR2 FQGTGA. Trimming at V came to 3 bases and at J to 8 bases, leaving 4 bases not matched to a gene. The CDR3 coding sequence is TGTGCCAGCAGCTTGGATGGGACAGATGAGCAGTTCTTC. This gives the protein CASSLDGTDEQFF.

This rearrangement joins TRBV18 to TRBJ1-4; 7 positions agree with TRBD1. Losses at the gene ends were 5 bases for V and 10 bases for J; bases not matched to a gene: 10. Per the germline V gene, CDR1 is KGHSH and CDR2 is LQKENI. The CDR3 has 14 amino acids. Written as DNA, the CDR3 is TGTGCCAGCTCATCGGACAGGTCGGCGGGAAAACTGTTTTTT. This gives the protein CASSSDRSAGKLFF.

This clone was seen once. The V gene is TRBV11-2, the J gene TRBJ2-7; TRBD1 might be the D (5 bases). V was cut by 5 bases and J by 6 bases, with 11 bases left in between. Germline V gives CDR1 SGHAT, CDR2 FQNNGV. The CDR3 consists of 12 residues. The CDR3 reads CASSLRGAEQYF. The CDR3 bases are TGTGCCAGCAGCCTCCGTGGGGCCGAGCAGTACTTC.

This chain uses TRBV19 with TRBJ2-1; a weak D match, TRBD1 (6 bases). The V end was cut by 6 bases, the J end by 7 bases, with 10 bases between. The V gene's germline CDR1 is LNHDA and CDR2 SQIVND (reference sequence). The length of the CDR3 is 12 residues. CDR3 sequence: CASSLQGNEQFF. The DNA of the CDR3 is TGTGCCAGTAGCTTACAGGGAAATGAGCAGTTCTTC.

This rearrangement joins TRBV28 to TRBJ1-2; a possible D gene is TRBD1 (5 bases). CDR1 and CDR2 from the germline V gene are MDHEN and SYDVKM. V was clipped by 2 bases and J by 1 base, with 14 bases between them. This CDR3 region has 16 residues. Here the CDR3 DNA reads TGTGCCAGCAGTTTACCCGGCGGGGCAGATAACTATGGCTACACCTTC. Amino acids: CASSLPGGADNYGYTF.

This clone was seen a few times. The chain links TRBV28 to TRBJ1-3; a possible D gene is TRBD1 (5 bases). CDR3 length: 12 residues. With 6 bases removed from V and 4 bases from J, the gap between germline ends came to 7 bases. The germline V gene has CDR1 MDHEN and CDR2 SYDVKM. CDR3 in DNA: TGTGCCAGCAGGCCAGGGGGAAACACCATATATTTT. Protein: CASRPGGNTIYF.

The chain has TRBV7-2 and TRBJ2-1, with TRBD2 matching over 8 bases. There are 13 residues in the CDR3. CDR1 is SGHTA and CDR2 is FQGNSA in the germline V gene. With 4 bases clipped from V and 9 bases from J, the junction kept 5 bases outside the gene matches. The CDR3 loop is CASSSGLVSEQFF. In nucleotides, the CDR3 is TGTGCCAGCAGCTCGGGACTAGTCAGTGAGCAGTTCTTC.

The rearrangement links TRBV4-1 to TRBJ2-1; D may be TRBD1 (5 bases). CDR3 size: 14 residues. Looked up from germline, CDR1 is MGHRA and CDR2 is YSYEKL. V was clipped by 1 base and J by 6 bases, with 10 bases between them. CDR3 nucleotide sequence: TGCGCCAGCAGCCAAGCGGCCACAGGCAATGAGCAGTTCTTC. It specifies CASSQAATGNEQFF.

This rearrangement joins TRBV7-3 to TRBJ2-1; D is perhaps TRBD2 (5 bases). Trimming pared 5 bases from V and 9 bases from J, leaving 20 bases between. Germline CDR1 is SGHTA and CDR2 is FQGTGA. CDR3 length: 15 residues. DNA of the CDR3: TGTGCCAGCAGCCCTGACACTGATCGGGGTACTGAGCAGTTCTTC. Translating it yields CASSPDTDRGTEQFF.

This clone appeared a single time. The chain links TRBV4-2 to TRBJ1-6, with D unclear. Trimming pared 0 bases from V and 9 bases from J, leaving 15 bases between. Germline V gives CDR1 LGHNA, CDR2 YNFKEQ. The CDR3 has 16 residues. For the CDR3, the DNA is TGTGCCAGCAGCCAAGAATCAACTATGGCCCGTTCACCCCTCCACTTT. Encoded protein: CASSQESTMARSPLHF.

The chain carries TRBV11-3 and TRBJ2-3, with D tentatively TRBD2 (6 bases). Trimming shortened V by 0 bases and J by 1 base, and 14 bases separated the two germline ends. The length of the CDR3 is 17 residues. CDR1 is SGHNT, CDR2 YENEEA, per germline. This chain's CDR3 is CASSLEIAGPGTDTQYF. DNA for the CDR3: TGTGCCAGCAGCTTAGAGATCGCGGGACCAGGCACAGATACGCAGTATTTT.

The rearrangement links TRBV7-9 to TRBJ2-5; 8 bases match TRBD1. V lost 5 bases, J lost 5 bases, and 13 bases stayed unmatched. This CDR3 spans 16 amino acids. Looked up from germline, CDR1 is SEHNR and CDR2 is FQNEAQ (reference sequence). The chain's CDR3 is CASSKTRQGLGETQYF. The DNA of the CDR3 is TGTGCCAGCAGCAAGACGAGACAGGGGTTGGGGGAGACCCAGTACTTC.

The rearrangement links TRBV9 to TRBJ1-1; 10 bases are shared with TRBD1. The ends lost 10 bases at V and 5 bases at J; junction bases unmatched: 8. The germline V gene has CDR1 SGDLS and CDR2 YYNGEE. This CDR3 spans 13 amino acids. In nucleotides, the CDR3 is TGTGCCGGCGGGACAGGGGTGGAGACTGAAGCTTTCTTT. This encodes CAGGTGVETEAFF.

The V gene is TRBV18, the J gene TRBJ1-1; 7 bases agree with TRBD1. The junction had 5 bases not matched to a gene; V was cut back by 2 bases and J by 11 bases. Germline V lookup: CDR1 KGHSH, CDR2 LQKENI. This CDR3 contains 12 residues. CDR3 loop: CASSPGQDSAFF. CDR3 coding DNA: TGTGCCAGCTCACCAGGACAGGATTCGGCTTTCTTT.

The chain employs TRBV5-8 and TRBJ1-4, with TRBD1 matching over 7 bases. The length of the CDR3 is 16 residues. CDR1 is SGHTS, CDR2 YDEGEE, per germline. The ends lost 4 bases at V and 8 bases at J; junction bases unmatched: 14. Written as DNA, the CDR3 is TGTGCCAGCAGCCCGGGACAGAGAATGATGAAGGAAAAACTGTTTTTT. As protein: CASSPGQRMMKEKLFF. The full variable domain, in which reference TRBV5-8 and TRBJ1-4 provide the parts outside the CDR3, is EAGVTQSPTHLIKTRGQQATLRCSPISGHTSVYWYQQALGLGLQFLLWYDEGEERNRGNFPPRFSGRQFPNYSSELNVNALELEDSALYLCASSPGQRMMKEKLFFGSGTQLSVL.

The chain recombines TRBV29-1 with TRBJ2-5; D uncertain. Germline loops: CDR1 SQVTM, CDR2 ANQGSEA. The CDR3 consists of 11 residues. V was cut by 6 bases and J by 0 bases, with 5 bases left in between. The CDR3 DNA reads as TGCAGCGTCGCGTACCAAGAGACCCAGTACTTC. Translating it yields CSVAYQETQYF.

This clone is a singleton in its sample. The chain links TRBV11-3 to TRBJ2-2; D may be TRBD2 (6 bases). V lost 4 bases and J lost 10, with 19 bases in between. This CDR3 region has 15 residues. Germline V lookup: CDR1 SGHNT, CDR2 YENEEA. CDR3 residues: CASSSGFGGREELFF. For the CDR3, the DNA is TGTGCCAGCAGCTCAGGGTTCGGGGGACGCGAGGAGCTGTTTTTT.